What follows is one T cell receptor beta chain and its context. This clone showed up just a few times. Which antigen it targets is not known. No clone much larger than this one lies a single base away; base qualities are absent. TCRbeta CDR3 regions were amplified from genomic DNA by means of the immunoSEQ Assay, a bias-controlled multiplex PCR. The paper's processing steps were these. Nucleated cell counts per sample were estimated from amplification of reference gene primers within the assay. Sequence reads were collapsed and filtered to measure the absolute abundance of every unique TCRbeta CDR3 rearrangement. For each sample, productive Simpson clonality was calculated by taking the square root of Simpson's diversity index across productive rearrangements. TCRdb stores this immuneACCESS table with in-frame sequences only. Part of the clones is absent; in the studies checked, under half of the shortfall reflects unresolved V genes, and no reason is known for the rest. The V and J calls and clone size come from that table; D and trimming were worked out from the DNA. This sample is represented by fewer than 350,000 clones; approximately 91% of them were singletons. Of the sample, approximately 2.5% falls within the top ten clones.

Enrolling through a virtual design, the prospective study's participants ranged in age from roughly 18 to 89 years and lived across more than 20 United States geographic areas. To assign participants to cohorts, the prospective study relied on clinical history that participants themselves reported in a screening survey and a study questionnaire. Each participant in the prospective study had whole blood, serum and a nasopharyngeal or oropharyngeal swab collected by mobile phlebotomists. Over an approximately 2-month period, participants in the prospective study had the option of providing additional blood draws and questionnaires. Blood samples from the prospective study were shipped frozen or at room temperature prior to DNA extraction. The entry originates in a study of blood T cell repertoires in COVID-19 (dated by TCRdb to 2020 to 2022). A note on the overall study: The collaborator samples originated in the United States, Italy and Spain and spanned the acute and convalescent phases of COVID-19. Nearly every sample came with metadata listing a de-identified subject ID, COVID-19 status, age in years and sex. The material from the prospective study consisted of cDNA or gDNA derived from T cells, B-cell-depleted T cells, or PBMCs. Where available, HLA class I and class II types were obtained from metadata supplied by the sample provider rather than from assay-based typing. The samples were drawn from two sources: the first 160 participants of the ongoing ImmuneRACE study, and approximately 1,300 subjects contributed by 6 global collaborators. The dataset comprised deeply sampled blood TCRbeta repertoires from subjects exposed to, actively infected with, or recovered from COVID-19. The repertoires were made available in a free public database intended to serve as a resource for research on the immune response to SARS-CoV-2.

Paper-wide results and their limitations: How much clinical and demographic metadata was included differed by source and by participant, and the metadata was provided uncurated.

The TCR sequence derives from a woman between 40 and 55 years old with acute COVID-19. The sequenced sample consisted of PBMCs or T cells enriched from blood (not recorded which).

The CDR3 region reads CATCLGGARETQYF. The nucleotide sequence is given as TGTGCCACCTGTTTGGGGGGGGCCAGGGAGACCCAGTACTTC. Rearrangement joined TRBV10-3 to TRBJ2-5, with a weak D call of TRBD2 (7 bases match). The cysteine opens and the phenylalanine closes a CDR3 of 14 amino acids. Solely the CDR3 DNA is kept, with 42 bases framed from the first base. The V end loses 10 bases and the J end loses 5 bases, and a stretch of 20 bases separates them. The germline V gene provides CDR1 ENHRY and CDR2 SYGVKD.